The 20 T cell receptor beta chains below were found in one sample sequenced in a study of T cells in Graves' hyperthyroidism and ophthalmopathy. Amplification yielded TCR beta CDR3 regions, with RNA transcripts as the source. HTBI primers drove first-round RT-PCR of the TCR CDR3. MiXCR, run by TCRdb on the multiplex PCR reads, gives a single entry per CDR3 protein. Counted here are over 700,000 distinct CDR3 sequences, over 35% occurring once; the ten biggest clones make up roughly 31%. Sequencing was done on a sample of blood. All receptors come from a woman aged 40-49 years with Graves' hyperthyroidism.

CDR3: CASSLGAGGFGANVLTF. CDR3 nucleotide sequence: TGTGCCAGCAGCCTGGGGGCTGGGGGCTTTGGGGCCAACGTCCTGACTTTC. This rearrangement joins TRBV2 to TRBJ2-6; tentatively, D is TRBD1 (6 bases). V was cut by 6 bases and J by 3 bases, with 18 bases left in between. The germline gives CDR1 SNHLY, CDR2 FYNNEI. This CDR3 is built from 17 residues.

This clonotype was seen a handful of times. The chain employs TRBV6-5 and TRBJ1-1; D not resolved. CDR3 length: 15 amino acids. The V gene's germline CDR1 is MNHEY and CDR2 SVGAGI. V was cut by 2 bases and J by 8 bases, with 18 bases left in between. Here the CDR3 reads CASSYGEGRIGEAFF. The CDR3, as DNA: TGTGCCAGCAGTTACGGCGAGGGTCGAATAGGGGAAGCTTTCTTT.

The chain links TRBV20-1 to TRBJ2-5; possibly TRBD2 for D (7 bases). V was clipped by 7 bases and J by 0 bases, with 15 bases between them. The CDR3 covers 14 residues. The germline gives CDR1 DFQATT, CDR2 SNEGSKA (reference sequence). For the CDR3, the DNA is TGCAGTGGGAGAAGGGGGGGGGACCAAGAGACCCAGTACTTC. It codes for CSGRRGGDQETQYF.

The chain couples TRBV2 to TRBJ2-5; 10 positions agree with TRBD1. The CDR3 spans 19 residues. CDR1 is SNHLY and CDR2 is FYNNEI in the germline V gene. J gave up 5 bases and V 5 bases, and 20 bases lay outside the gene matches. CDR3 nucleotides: TGTGCCAGCAGTTACACGGGACAGGGGCTTTCAACCAGGGGGGAGACCCAGTACTTC. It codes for CASSYTGQGLSTRGETQYF.

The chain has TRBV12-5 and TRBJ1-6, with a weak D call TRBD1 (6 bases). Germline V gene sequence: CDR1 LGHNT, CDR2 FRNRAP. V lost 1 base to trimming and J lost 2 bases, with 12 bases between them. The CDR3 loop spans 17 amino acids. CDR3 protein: CASGLAPGVTYNSPLHF. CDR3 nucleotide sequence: TGTGCTAGTGGTTTGGCGCCAGGGGTAACCTATAATTCACCCCTCCACTTT.

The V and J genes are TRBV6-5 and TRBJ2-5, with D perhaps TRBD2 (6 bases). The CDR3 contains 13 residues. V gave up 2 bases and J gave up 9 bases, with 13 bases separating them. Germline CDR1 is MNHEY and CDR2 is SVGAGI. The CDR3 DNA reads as TGTGCCAGCAGTTACAGTTCCGGAGGGGCCCAGTACTTC. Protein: CASSYSSGGAQYF.

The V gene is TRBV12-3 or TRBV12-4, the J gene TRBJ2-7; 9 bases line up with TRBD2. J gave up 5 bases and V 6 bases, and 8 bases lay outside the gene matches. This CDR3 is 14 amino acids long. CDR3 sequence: CASSHRGTSNEQYF. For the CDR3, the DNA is TGTGCCAGCAGCCACCGCGGGACTAGCAACGAGCAGTACTTC.

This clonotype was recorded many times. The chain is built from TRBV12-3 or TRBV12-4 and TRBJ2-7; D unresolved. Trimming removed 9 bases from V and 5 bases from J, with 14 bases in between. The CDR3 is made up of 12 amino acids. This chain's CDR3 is CASSREAHEQYF. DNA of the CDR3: TGTGCCAGTTCACGTGAGGCCCACGAGCAGTACTTC.

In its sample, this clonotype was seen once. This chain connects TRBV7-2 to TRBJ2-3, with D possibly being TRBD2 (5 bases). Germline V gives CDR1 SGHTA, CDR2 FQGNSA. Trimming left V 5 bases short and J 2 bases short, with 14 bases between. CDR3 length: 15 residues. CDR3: CASSHTSTATDTQYF. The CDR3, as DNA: TGTGCCAGCAGCCACACTAGTACTGCCACAGATACGCAGTATTTT.

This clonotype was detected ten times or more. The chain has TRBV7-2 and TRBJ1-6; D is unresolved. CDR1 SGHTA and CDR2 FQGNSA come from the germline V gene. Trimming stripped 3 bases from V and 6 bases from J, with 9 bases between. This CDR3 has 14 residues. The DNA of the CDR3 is TGTGCCAGCAGCTTGGCAGTTATTAATTCACCCCTCCACTTT. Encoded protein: CASSLAVINSPLHF.

CDR3 coding DNA: TGTGCCAGCAGTCCGGAGAGGGCCACTGAAGCTTTCTTT. This translates into CASSPERATEAFF. The V call is TRBV12-3 or TRBV12-4, the J call TRBJ1-1; D is unclear. The CDR3 loop spans 13 amino acids. The ends were cut back, 5 bases at V and 4 bases at J, with 11 bases in the middle.

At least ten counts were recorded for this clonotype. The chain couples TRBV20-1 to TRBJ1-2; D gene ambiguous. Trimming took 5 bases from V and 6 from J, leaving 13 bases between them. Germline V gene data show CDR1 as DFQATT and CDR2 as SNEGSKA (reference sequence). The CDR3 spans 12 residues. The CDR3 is CSAGRGRDGYTF. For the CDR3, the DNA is TGCAGTGCTGGGCGAGGTCGGGATGGCTACACCTTC.

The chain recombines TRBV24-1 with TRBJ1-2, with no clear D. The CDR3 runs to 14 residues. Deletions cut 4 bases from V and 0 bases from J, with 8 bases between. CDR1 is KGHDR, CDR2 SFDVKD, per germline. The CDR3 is CATSERTANYGYTF. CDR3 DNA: TGTGCCACCAGTGAAAGGACGGCTAACTATGGCTACACCTTC.

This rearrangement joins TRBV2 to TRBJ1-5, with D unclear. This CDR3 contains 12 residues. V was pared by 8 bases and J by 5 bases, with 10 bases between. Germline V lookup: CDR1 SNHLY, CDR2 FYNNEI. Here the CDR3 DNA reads TGTGCCAGCGGCAGGACCGATCAGCCCCAGCATTTT. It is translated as CASGRTDQPQHF.

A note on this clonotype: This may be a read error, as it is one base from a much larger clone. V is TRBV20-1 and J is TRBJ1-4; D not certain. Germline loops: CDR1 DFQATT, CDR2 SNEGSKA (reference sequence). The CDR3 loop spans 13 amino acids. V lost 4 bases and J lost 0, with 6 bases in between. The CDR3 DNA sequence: TGCAGTGCTAAAGCGCCAACTAATGAAAAACTGTTTTTT. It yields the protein CSAKAPTNEKLFF.

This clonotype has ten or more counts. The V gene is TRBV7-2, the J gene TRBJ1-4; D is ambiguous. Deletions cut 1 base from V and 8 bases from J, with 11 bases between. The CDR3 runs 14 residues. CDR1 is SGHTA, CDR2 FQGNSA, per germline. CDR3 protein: CASSLGAHHEKLFF. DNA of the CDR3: TGTGCCAGCAGCTTAGGGGCACATCACGAAAAACTGTTTTTT.

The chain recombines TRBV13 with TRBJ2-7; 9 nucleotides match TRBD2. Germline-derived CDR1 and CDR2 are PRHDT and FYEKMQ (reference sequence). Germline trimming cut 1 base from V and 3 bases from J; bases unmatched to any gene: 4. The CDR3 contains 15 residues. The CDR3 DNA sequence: TGTGCCAGCAGCTTAGTGGGACTAGCTGACTACGAGCAGTACTTC. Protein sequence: CASSLVGLADYEQYF. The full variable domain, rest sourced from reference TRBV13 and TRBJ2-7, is AAGVIQSPRHLIKEKRETATLKCYPIPRHDTVYWYQQGPGQDPQFLISFYEKMQSDKGSIPDRFSAQQFSDYHSELNMSSLELGDSALYFCASSLVGLADYEQYFGPGTRLTVT.

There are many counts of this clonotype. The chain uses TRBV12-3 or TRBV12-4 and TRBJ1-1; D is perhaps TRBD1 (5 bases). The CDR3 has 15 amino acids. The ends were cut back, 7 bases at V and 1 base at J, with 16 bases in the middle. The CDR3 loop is CASNIAGPPNTEAFF. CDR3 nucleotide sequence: TGTGCCAGCAACATAGCGGGACCCCCGAACACTGAAGCTTTCTTT.

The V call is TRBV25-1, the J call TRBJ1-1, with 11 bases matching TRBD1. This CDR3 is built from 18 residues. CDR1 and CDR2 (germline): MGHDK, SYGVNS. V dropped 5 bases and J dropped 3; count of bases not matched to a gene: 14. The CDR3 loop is CASSYLWTGGVGDTEAFF. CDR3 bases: TGTGCCAGCAGTTACCTCTGGACAGGGGGCGTCGGAGACACTGAAGCTTTCTTT.

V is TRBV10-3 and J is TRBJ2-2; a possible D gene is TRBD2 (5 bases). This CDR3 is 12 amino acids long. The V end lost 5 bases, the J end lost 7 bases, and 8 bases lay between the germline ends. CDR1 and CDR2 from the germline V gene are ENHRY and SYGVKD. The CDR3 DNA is TGTGCCATCAGTTACGGGATCGGGGAGCTGTTTTTT. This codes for CAISYGIGELFF.